This T cell receptor beta chain derives from a study of blood T cell repertoires in COVID-19. For the study at large: Both acute and convalescent COVID-19 samples were obtained from the United States, Italy and Spain.

Germline-derived CDR1 and CDR2 are SGHRS and YFSETQ. V was pared by 2 bases and J by 7 bases, with 7 bases between. The CDR3 loop spans 12 amino acids. Original processing methods: Amplification of reference gene primers provided the estimated nucleated cell counts. Clones were read by immunoSEQ multiplex PCR, and TCRdb kept only the in-frame ones, dropping some. V and J calls and clone size are those listed in that table; D and trimming were worked out from the DNA. Of 60,000 or so clones listed, under 90% were seen once; the top ten hold under 15%. V and J are TRBV5-1 and TRBJ2-1, with D uncertain. Sequences were obtained from peripheral blood. The sequence was collected from a woman aged 80 or over with acute or convalescent COVID-19. CDR3 amino acids: CASSLQPNEQFF. The CDR3 DNA reads as TGCGCCAGCAGCTTACAGCCAAATGAGCAGTTCTTC. Supplemented by reference TRBV5-1 and TRBJ2-1, the full variable domain reads KAGVTQTPRYLIKTRGQQVTLSCSPISGHRSVSWYQQTPGQGLQFLFEYFSETQRNKGNFPGRFSGRQFSNSRSEMNVSTLELGDSALYLCASSLQPNEQFFGPGTRLTVL.